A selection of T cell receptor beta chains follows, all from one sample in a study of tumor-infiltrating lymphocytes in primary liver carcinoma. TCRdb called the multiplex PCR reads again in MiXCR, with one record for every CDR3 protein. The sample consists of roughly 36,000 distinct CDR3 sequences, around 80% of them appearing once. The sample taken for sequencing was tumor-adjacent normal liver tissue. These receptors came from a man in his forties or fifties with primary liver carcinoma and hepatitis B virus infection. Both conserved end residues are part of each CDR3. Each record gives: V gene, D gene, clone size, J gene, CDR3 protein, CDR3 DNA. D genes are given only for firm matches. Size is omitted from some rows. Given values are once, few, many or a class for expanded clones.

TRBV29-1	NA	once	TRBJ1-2	CSVGRDWDMGYGYTF	TGCAGCGTTGGACGGGACTGGGACATGGGCTATGGCTACACCTTC
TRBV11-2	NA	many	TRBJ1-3	CASSLGGNTIYF	TGTGCCAGCAGCTTGGGGGGAAACACCATATATTTT
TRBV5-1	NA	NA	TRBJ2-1	CASSTFAAHNEQVF	TGCGCCAGCAGCACCTTTGCGGCACACAATGAGCAGGTCTTC
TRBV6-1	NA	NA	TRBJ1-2	CVSIRENGYTF	TGTGTCAGTATTCGGGAAAATGGCTACACCTTC
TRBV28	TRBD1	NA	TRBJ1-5	CASSLTGATQSQHF	TGTGCCAGCAGTCTGACAGGGGCGACTCAGTCTCAGCATTTT
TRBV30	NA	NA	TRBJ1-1	CAWGVLVTEAFF	TGTGCCTGGGGTGTATTGGTGACTGAAGCTTTCTTT
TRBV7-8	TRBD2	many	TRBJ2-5	CASSLALLAGWGETQYF	TGTGCCAGCAGCTTAGCGCTACTAGCGGGGTGGGGGGAGACCCAGTACTTC
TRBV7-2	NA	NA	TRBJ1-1	CASSIEGLGTEAFF	TGCGCCAGCAGCATTGAGGGGCTCGGCACTGAAGCTTTCTTT
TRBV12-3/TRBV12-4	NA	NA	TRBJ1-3	CASSFGVATGNTIYF	TGTGCCAGTAGTTTTGGGGTAGCAACAGGAAACACCATATATTTT
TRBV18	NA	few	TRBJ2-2	CASSLQRTGELFF	TGTGCCAGCTCACTTCAACGCACCGGGGAGCTGTTTTTT
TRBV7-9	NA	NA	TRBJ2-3	CPSSSDWDGADTQYF	TGTCCCAGCAGCTCGGACTGGGACGGGGCAGATACGCAGTATTTT
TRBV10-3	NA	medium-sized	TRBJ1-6	CAISGASGGASNNSPLHF	TGTGCCATCAGTGGGGCGAGCGGGGGCGCGTCTAATAATTCACCCCTCCACTTT
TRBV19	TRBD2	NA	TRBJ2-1	CASSPLLAAYNEQFF	TGTGCCAGTAGTCCATTACTAGCGGCCTACAATGAGCAGTTCTTC
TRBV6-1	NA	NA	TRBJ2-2	CASLLGCELLF	TGTGCCAGCCTCCTCGGATGTGAGCTGCTTTTT
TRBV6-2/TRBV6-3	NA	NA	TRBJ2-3	CASNFLGRLGGDTQDF	TGTGCCAGCAACTTCCTAGGACGGCTTGGGGGTGATACGCAGGATTTT
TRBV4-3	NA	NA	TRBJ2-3	CASSQVGGPTGDRSTDTQYF	TGCGCCAGCAGCCAAGTCGGTGGACCCACGGGAGATAGAAGCACAGATACGCAGTATTTT
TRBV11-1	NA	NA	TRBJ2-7	CARRGKRSYGQCF	TGTGCCAGAAGGGGGAAGCGATCCTACGGGCAGTGCTTT
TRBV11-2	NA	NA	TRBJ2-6	CAGSAGGDRGISLSGANVPTF	TGTGCCGGCAGCGCGGGGGGAGACAGGGGCATTTCCCTCTCTGGGGCCAACGTCCCGACTTTC
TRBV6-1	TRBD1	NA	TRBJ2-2	CASSTGGGGTGELFF	TGTGCCAGCAGTACAGGGGGCGGAGGAACCGGGGAGCTGTTTTTT
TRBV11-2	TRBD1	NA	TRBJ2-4	CASSSGTGDNIQCF	TGTGCAAGCAGCTCCGGGACAGGGGATAACATTCAGTGTTTC
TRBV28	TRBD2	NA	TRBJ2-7	CASSLCREGTYDQYF	TGTGCCAGCAGTTTATGTAGGGAGGGCACCTACGATCAGTACTTC
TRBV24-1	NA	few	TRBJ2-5	CAISDPNPGETQYF	TGTGCCATCAGTGACCCTAATCCTGGAGAGACCCAGTACTTC
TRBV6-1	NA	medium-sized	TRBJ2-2	CASSEADTGELFF	TGTGCCAGCAGTGAAGCTGACACCGGGGAGCTGTTTTTT
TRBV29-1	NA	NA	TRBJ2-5	CSVGDGTSRETQYF	TGCAGCGTTGGAGATGGGACGTCCAGAGAGACCCAGTACTTC
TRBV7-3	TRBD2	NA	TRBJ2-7	CASSPRSGRVSYEQYF	TGTGCCAGCAGCCCAAGAAGCGGGAGAGTTTCCTACGAGCAATACTTC
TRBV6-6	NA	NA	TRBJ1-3	CTSSYPPGYGNTLYF	TGTACCAGCAGTTACCCACCGGGGTATGGAAACACCTTATATTTT
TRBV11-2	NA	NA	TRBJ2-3	CASSLGVDTPYF	TGTGCCAGCAGCTTAGGCGTCGATACGCCGTATTTT
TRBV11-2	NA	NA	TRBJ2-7	CANGPRGGPYEQYF	TGTGCCAACGGCCCCAGGGGAGGGCCCTACGAGCAGTACTTC
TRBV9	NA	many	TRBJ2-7	CASSGDSYEQYF	TGTGCCAGCAGCGGGGATTCCTACGAGCAGTACTTC
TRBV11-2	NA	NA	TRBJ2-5	CASSLESRVSVETQYF	TGTGCCAGCAGCTTAGAGTCCAGGGTGTCGGTGGAGACCCAGTACTTC
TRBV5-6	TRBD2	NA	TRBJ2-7	CASSMPGTRDYEQYF	TGTGCCAGCAGCATGCCCGGGACTAGGGACTACGAGCAGTACTTC
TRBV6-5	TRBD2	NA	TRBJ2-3	CASYPGLAGTDMQYF	TGTGCCAGCTATCCAGGGCTAGCGGGAACAGATATGCAGTATTTT
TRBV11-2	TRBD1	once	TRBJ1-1	CASSIGQGVTEAFF	TGTGCCAGCAGCATCGGACAGGGGGTAACTGAAGCTTTCTTT
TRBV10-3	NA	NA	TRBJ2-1	CVIRDLPTVSYNEQFF	TGTGTCATCAGAGACCTGCCGACTGTTTCCTACAATGAGCAGTTCTTC
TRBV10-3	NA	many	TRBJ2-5	CAISDPRGSQETQYF	TGTGCCATCAGTGACCCCCGGGGGTCCCAAGAGACCCAGTACTTC
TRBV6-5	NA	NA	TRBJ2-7	CASSPGVRLNEQYF	TGTGCCAGCAGTCCGGGAGTAAGATTGAACGAGCAGTACTTC